The following is a TCR beta chain sequence with its context. TCRdb re-derived calls from the 5' RACE reads in MiXCR, one entry per CDR3 protein. The data contain 110,000 or so distinct CDR3 sequences, 15% to 20% of them singletons. The sample is drawn from a study of human T cells and chemical hapten exposure. Unfractionated whole blood was the source from which total RNA was extracted. The TCR was taken from a human donor in good health.

CDR3 residues: CASGEGAAFF. The CDR3 coding sequence is TGTGCCAGTGGGGAGGGGGCAGCTTTCTTT. V is TRBV6-6 and J is TRBJ1-1; 7 bases fit TRBD1. The length of the CDR3 is 10 residues. Losses at the gene ends were 9 bases for V and 10 bases for J; bases not matched to a gene: 5. CDR1 and CDR2 from the germline V gene are MNHNY and SVGAGI (reference sequence).